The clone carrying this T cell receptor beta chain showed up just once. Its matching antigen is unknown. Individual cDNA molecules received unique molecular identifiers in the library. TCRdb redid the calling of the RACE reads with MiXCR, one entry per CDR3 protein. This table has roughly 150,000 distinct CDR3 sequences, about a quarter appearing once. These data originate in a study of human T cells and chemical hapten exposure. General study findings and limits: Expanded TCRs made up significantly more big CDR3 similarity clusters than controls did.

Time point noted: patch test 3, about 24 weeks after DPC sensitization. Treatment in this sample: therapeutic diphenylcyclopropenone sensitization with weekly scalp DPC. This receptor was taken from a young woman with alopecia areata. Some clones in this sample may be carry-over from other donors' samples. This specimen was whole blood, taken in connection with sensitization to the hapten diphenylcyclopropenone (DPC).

This chain's CDR3 is CASSLGTGVKGGNSPLHF. The CDR3 DNA is TGCGCCAGCAGCTTGGGGACAGGGGTGAAAGGAGGCAATTCACCCCTCCACTTT. This sequence joins TRBV5-1 and TRBJ1-6; 9 bases align to TRBD1. The ends lost 0 bases at V and 7 bases at J; junction bases unmatched: 11. This CDR3 has 18 amino acids. Germline V CDR1 and CDR2: SGHRS, YFSETQ.